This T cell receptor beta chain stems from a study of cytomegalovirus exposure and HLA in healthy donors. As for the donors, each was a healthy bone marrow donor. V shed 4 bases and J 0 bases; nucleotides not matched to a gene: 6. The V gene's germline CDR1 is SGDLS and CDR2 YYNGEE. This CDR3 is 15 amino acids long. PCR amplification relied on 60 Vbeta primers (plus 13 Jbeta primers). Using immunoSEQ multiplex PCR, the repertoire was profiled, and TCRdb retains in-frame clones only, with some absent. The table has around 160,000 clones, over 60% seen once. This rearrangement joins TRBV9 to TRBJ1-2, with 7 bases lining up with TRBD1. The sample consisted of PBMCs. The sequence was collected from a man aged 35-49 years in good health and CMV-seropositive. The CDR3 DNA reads TGTGCCAGCAGCACAAGGACAGGAACTAACTATGGCTACACCTTC. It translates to CASSTRTGTNYGYTF. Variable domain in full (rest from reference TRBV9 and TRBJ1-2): DSGVTQTPKHLITATGQRVTLRCSPRSGDLSVYWYQQSLDQGLQFLIQYYNGEERAKGNILERFSAQQFPDLHSELNLSSLELGDSALYFCASSTRTGTNYGYTFGSGTRLTVV.